The next 7 T cell receptor beta chains were all read from a single sample in a study of response to subunit inactivated influenza vaccine. Each CDR3 protein is one row after TCRdb ran MiXCR on the RT-PCR reads. The table records approximately 170,000 distinct CDR3 sequences, about an eighth of them present only once. In addition, the sample was reused for a study of T cells expressing NK-cell markers. This second report adds: What made the TCR beta cDNA was 5'RACE template switching with UMIs.

Sample: CD8+ T cells sorted from PBMCs, taken 11 to 12 days after vaccination. The receptors were sampled from a man aged 50 or older who received an inactivated influenza vaccine.

The V gene is TRBV11-2, the J gene TRBJ2-1; 14 bases fit TRBD2. CDR1 and CDR2 from the germline V gene are SGHAT and FQNNGV. This CDR3 spans 16 amino acids. J gave up 8 bases and V 5 bases, and 8 bases lay outside the gene matches. The CDR3, as DNA: TGTGCCAGCAGCCCGCGGGGACTAGCGGGAGTCTATGAGCAGTTCTTC. This codes for CASSPRGLAGVYEQFF.

The V and J genes are TRBV6-4 and TRBJ1-6; no clear D. The ends were cut back, 0 bases at V and 10 bases at J, with 13 bases in the middle. Per the germline V gene, CDR1 is MRHNA and CDR2 is SNTAGT. This CDR3 contains 15 residues. In nucleotides, the CDR3 is TGTGCCAGCAGTGACTCGAAAGATTCGAACTCACCCCTCCACTTT. It translates to CASSDSKDSNSPLHF.

The V gene is TRBV15, the J gene TRBJ1-4; the D is unclear. V shed 0 bases and J shed 6 bases, with 11 bases lying between them. Germline loops: CDR1 LNHNV, CDR2 YYDKDF (reference sequence). The CDR3 extends over 15 amino acids. The CDR3 sequence: CATSRDPRYHEKLFF. The CDR3 nucleotides read TGTGCCACCAGCAGAGATCCGAGGTATCATGAAAAACTGTTTTTT.

The genes are TRBV27 and TRBJ2-3; D possibly corresponds to TRBD2 (6 bases). The CDR3 loop spans 13 amino acids. Germline lookup yields CDR1 MNHEY and CDR2 SMNVEV (reference sequence). The CDR3 DNA is TGTGCAACCGCGGGACCCCTCACAGATACGCAGTATTTT. Translation: CATAGPLTDTQYF.

The table lists this clonotype with a few counts. The V gene is TRBV15, the J gene TRBJ1-1; TRBD1 agrees at 7 bases. V lost 0 bases, J lost 1 base, and 5 bases stayed unmatched. Germline CDR1 reads LNHNV; CDR2 reads YYDKDF (reference sequence). This CDR3 is built from 16 residues. CDR3 nucleotides: TGTGCCACCAGCAGAGATCGGGGGACAGCGAACACTGAAGCTTTCTTT. Protein product: CATSRDRGTANTEAFF. Looking up the rest from reference TRBV15 and TRBJ1-1 gives the full variable domain: DAMVIQNPRYQVTQFGKPVTLSCSQTLNHNVMYWYQQKSSQAPKLLFHYYDKDFNNEADTPDNFQSRRPNTSFCFLDIRSPGLGDTAMYLCATSRDRGTANTEAFFGQGTRLTVV.

A few counts support this clonotype. CDR3 nucleotide sequence: TGTGCCAGCAGTCCCGGACAGGGGTTCTACAATGAGCAGTTCTTC. As protein: CASSPGQGFYNEQFF. The chain employs TRBV27 and TRBJ2-1; 9 bases are a match to TRBD1. The junction had 5 bases not matched to a gene; V was cut back by 5 bases and J by 3 bases. This CDR3 is built from 15 residues. Germline V gene data show CDR1 as MNHEY and CDR2 as SMNVEV (reference sequence).

CDR3 loop: CASNPLGDSYEQYF. CDR3 DNA sequence: TGTGCCAGCAACCCCCTAGGGGACTCCTACGAGCAGTACTTC. The chain joins TRBV27 to TRBJ2-7; D possibly corresponds to TRBD1 (5 bases). Trimming took 7 bases from V and 0 from J, leaving 13 bases between them. The CDR3 spans 14 residues. Per the germline V gene, CDR1 is MNHEY and CDR2 is SMNVEV (reference sequence).